The T cell receptor beta chain described here comes from a study of shared clonotypes between healthy human individuals. The genomic DNA of each subset was split evenly across several immunoSEQ plates. How the authors handled the data: ImmunoSEQ output lacked quality scores and full-length reads, limiting matched filtering. Repertoires were generated with immunoSEQ multiplex PCR, while TCRdb's copy carries only in-frame clones and drops some. D and trimming were read from the DNA, whereas the V and J calls and clone size are those reported in that table. The data show 400,000 to 600,000 clones, with almost 80% seen just once and about 12% held by the top ten. Study-level results: Represented diversity, genetic and exposure-history alike, was limited by few donors.

Germline CDR1 and CDR2: MNHNS and SASEGT. Trimming shortened V by 4 bases and J by 4 bases, and 13 bases separated the two germline ends. The CDR3 covers 14 residues. On this clone: Its antigen is currently unknown.

The chain combines TRBV6-1 with TRBJ2-5; a possible D gene is TRBD1 (5 bases). The origin of this receptor is a woman between 40 and 55 years old in good health. Some clones in this sample may be carry-over from other donors' samples. Material: PBMCs. CDR3 sequence reads: CASSGGAQSETQYF. Here the CDR3 DNA reads TGTGCCAGCAGTGGTGGGGCCCAATCAGAGACCCAGTACTTC.